This T cell receptor (beta chain) was recorded in a study of blood T cell repertoires in COVID-19. Overall study context: Samples representing acute and convalescent COVID-19 were sourced from the United States, Italy and Spain. From T cells, B-cell-depleted T cells, or PBMCs came the material, which was cDNA or gDNA.

This CDR3 is 13 amino acids long. Germline V gene sequence: CDR1 SGHTS, CDR2 YDEGEE. Trimming stripped 4 bases from V and 8 bases from J, with 15 bases between. As originally analysed: Nucleated cell counts were estimated from reference gene primer amplification. Clones were sequenced by immunoSEQ multiplex PCR, and TCRdb holds only the in-frame ones, with some missing. Clone size and the V and J calls come from that table; the DNA yielded D and trimming. The sample consists of approximately 300,000 clones, about nine tenths of them appearing once. V is TRBV5-8 and J is TRBJ1-1; no clear D. Sequences were obtained from peripheral blood. The origin of this receptor is a woman aged 45-60 years who had recovered from COVID-19. The CDR3 DNA follows: TGTGCCAGCAGCCTGGGGAGGGTAGGCGAAGCTTTCTTT. Protein product: CASSLGRVGEAFF. Based on the CDR3 plus reference TRBV5-8 and TRBJ1-1, the full variable domain is EAGVTQSPTHLIKTRGQQATLRCSPISGHTSVYWYQQALGLGLQFLLWYDEGEERNRGNFPPRFSGRQFPNYSSELNVNALELEDSALYLCASSLGRVGEAFFGQGTRLTVV.